These 32 T cell receptor beta chains came from one sample sequenced in a study of cytomegalovirus exposure and HLA in healthy donors. Here immunoSEQ multiplex PCR was the method, and the copy in TCRdb shows in-frame clones only, minus some. This sample has about 120,000 clones, with 88% found just once. The material sequenced was PBMCs. These TCRs come from a woman younger than 35 in good health and CMV-seropositive.

The genes are TRBV11-3 and TRBJ1-4, with D possibly matching TRBD1 (5 bases). The CDR3 is made up of 17 amino acids. The germline V gene encodes CDR1 SGHNT and CDR2 YENEEA. Trimming took off 2 bases at V and 7 bases at J, with 20 bases between the two ends. CDR3: CASSLLPLQGDSEKLFF. As DNA, the CDR3 is TGTGCCAGCAGCTTACTACCCCTCCAGGGCGACAGTGAAAAACTGTTTTTT.

The rearrangement uses TRBV5-8 and TRBJ2-6; 9 positions agree with TRBD1. The CDR3 spans 18 residues. Germline-derived CDR1 and CDR2 are SGHTS and YDEGEE. V was clipped by 3 bases and J by 2 bases; unmatched bases: 9. This CDR3 is CASSSRTGVEAGANVLTF. Here the CDR3 DNA reads TGTGCCAGCAGCTCCAGGACAGGGGTAGAGGCTGGGGCCAACGTCCTGACTTTC. The complete variable domain, with remaining parts taken from reference TRBV5-8 and TRBJ2-6, reads EAGVTQSPTHLIKTRGQQATLRCSPISGHTSVYWYQQALGLGLQFLLWYDEGEERNRGNFPPRFSGRQFPNYSSELNVNALELEDSALYLCASSSRTGVEAGANVLTFGAGSRLTVL.

The rearrangement links TRBV2 to TRBJ1-5, with 7 bases lining up with TRBD1. The CDR3 is 15 amino acids. J lost 4 bases, V lost 6 bases, and 9 bases had no gene match. Looked up from germline, CDR1 is SNHLY and CDR2 is FYNNEI. The CDR3 reads CASSPDRVRNQPQHF. The CDR3 bases are TGTGCCAGCAGCCCCGACAGGGTGAGGAATCAGCCCCAGCATTTT.

The chain employs TRBV30 and TRBJ1-6; 7 positions match TRBD1. The germline CDR1 and CDR2 sequences are GTSNPN and SVGIG (reference sequence). The CDR3 is made up of 15 amino acids. V lost 2 bases and J lost 10; bases outside the gene matches: 11. This CDR3 is CAWSRRDRGDSPLHF. For the CDR3, the DNA is TGTGCCTGGAGTCGCCGGGACAGAGGAGACTCACCCCTCCACTTT.

The chain combines TRBV7-9 with TRBJ1-2; TRBD1 matches 7 bases. Germline V lookup: CDR1 SEHNR, CDR2 FQNEAQ (reference sequence). This CDR3 has 14 amino acids. V trimming: 0 bases; J trimming: 8 bases; junction bases outside the gene matches: 6. In DNA, the CDR3 is TGTGCCAGCAGCTTAGCGGACAGGTTGGGGGGCTACACCTTC. It specifies CASSLADRLGGYTF. The variable domain in full, with the rest retrieved from reference TRBV7-9 and TRBJ1-2, is DTGVSQNPRHKITKRGQNVTFRCDPISEHNRLYWYRQTLGQGPEFLTYFQNEAQLEKSRLLSDRFSAERPKGSFSTLEIQRTEQGDSAMYLCASSLADRLGGYTFGSGTRLTVV.

The chain joins TRBV7-3 to TRBJ2-1; 11 bases agree with TRBD2. CDR3 length: 15 residues. V lost 2 bases and J lost 10; bases outside the gene matches: 7. The germline V gene encodes CDR1 SGHTA and CDR2 FQGTGA. CDR3 loop: CASSLLGTSGSEQFF. The DNA of the CDR3 is TGTGCCAGCAGCTTACTCGGGACTAGCGGATCCGAGCAGTTCTTC.

The rearrangement links TRBV11-2 to TRBJ1-3, with 8 nucleotides matching TRBD1. V lost 6 bases and J lost 0; bases outside the gene matches: 4. CDR1 is SGHAT and CDR2 is FQNNGV in the germline V gene. The CDR3 is made up of 15 amino acids. CDR3 nucleotides: TGTGCCAGCAGGCTCGGGACAGGCTCTGGAAACACCATATATTTT. Protein sequence: CASRLGTGSGNTIYF.

V gene TRBV19 combines with J gene TRBJ2-1; 9 bases align to TRBD1. The CDR3 extends over 15 amino acids. Germline V lookup: CDR1 LNHDA, CDR2 SQIVND (reference sequence). The trim removed 3 bases at V and 7 bases at J, leaving 7 bases unmatched. CDR3 nucleotides: TGTGCCAGTAGTATCGGAGGACAGGGGAGGAATGAGCAGTTCTTC. Translating it yields CASSIGGQGRNEQFF.

The genes are TRBV27 and TRBJ2-4; D might be TRBD2 (6 bases). CDR3 size: 12 residues. Trimming removed 7 bases at V and 6 bases at J, with 10 bases between. Germline V lookup: CDR1 MNHEY, CDR2 SMNVEV (reference sequence). The CDR3 DNA follows: TGTGCCAGCACTGGAGGGAGAAACATTCAGTACTTC. Translating gives CASTGGRNIQYF.

The rearrangement uses TRBV5-6 and TRBJ1-5, with a tentative D call TRBD1 (6 bases). The CDR3 loop spans 14 amino acids. V was clipped by 10 bases and J by 3 bases, with 17 bases between them. Germline lookup yields CDR1 SGHDT and CDR2 YYEEEE. The CDR3 sequence is CASNFRGNNQPQHF. The CDR3 nucleotides are TGTGCCTCGAATTTCAGGGGAAACAATCAGCCCCAGCATTTT.

The V call is TRBV6-6, the J call TRBJ1-3; D is undetermined. Trimming shortened V by 6 bases and J by 10 bases, and 19 bases separated the two germline ends. This CDR3 has 14 amino acids. In germline, CDR1 is MNHNY, CDR2 SVGAGI (reference sequence). The CDR3 loop reads CASSYRSGDSTIYF. CDR3 nucleotide sequence: TGTGCCAGCAGCTACCGGAGCGGGGATTCGACCATATATTTT.

This clone turned up a few times. The V and J genes are TRBV6-6 and TRBJ2-3, with 9 bases aligning to TRBD2. Unmatched junction bases numbered 4, after V lost 6 bases and J lost 3 bases. The length of the CDR3 is 14 residues. CDR1 MNHNY and CDR2 SVGAGI come from the germline V gene (reference sequence). The CDR3 loop reads CASRYSGGTDTQYF. The DNA for the CDR3 is TGTGCCAGCAGATATAGCGGGGGTACAGATACGCAGTATTTT.

This clone was observed once. This CDR3 reads CAWSDVAGAPYNEQFF. CDR3 in DNA: TGTGCCTGGAGTGATGTAGCGGGAGCCCCCTACAATGAGCAGTTCTTC. The chain is built from TRBV30 and TRBJ2-1; 9 nucleotides agree with TRBD2. The CDR3 consists of 16 residues. Germline V lookup: CDR1 GTSNPN, CDR2 SVGIG (reference sequence). With 1 base clipped from V and 2 bases from J, the junction kept 6 bases outside the gene matches.

This clone turned up a few times. V usage is TRBV4-2 and J usage is TRBJ1-5; D remains unclear. This CDR3 has 15 amino acids. The ends were cut back, 0 bases at V and 1 base at J, with 7 bases in the middle. The germline gives CDR1 LGHNA, CDR2 YNFKEQ. The CDR3 protein is CASSQDAGSNQPQHF. The CDR3 coding sequence is TGTGCCAGCAGCCAAGATGCGGGCAGCAATCAGCCCCAGCATTTT.

CDR3 in DNA: TGTGCCAGCAGCGGGGGACAGTCGATGTACCAAGAGACCCAGTACTTC. Its protein is CASSGGQSMYQETQYF. The chain is built from TRBV5-6 and TRBJ2-5; TRBD1 matches 7 bases. Germline V CDR1 and CDR2: SGHDT, YYEEEE. The V and J ends lost 4 bases and 0 bases, in that order; junction bases with no gene match: 9. CDR3 length: 16 residues. Based on the CDR3 plus reference TRBV5-6 and TRBJ2-5, the full variable domain is DAGVTQSPTHLIKTRGQQVTLRCSPKSGHDTVSWYQQALGQGPQFIFQYYEEEERQRGNFPDRFSGHQFPNYSSELNVNALLLGDSALYLCASSGGQSMYQETQYFGPGTRLLVL.

V usage is TRBV5-6 and J usage is TRBJ1-1, with TRBD1 identical over 10 bases. Trimming took 2 bases from V and 4 from J; bases not matched to a gene: 5. Germline values: CDR1 SGHDT, CDR2 YYEEEE. The length of the CDR3 is 15 residues. CDR3 nucleotide sequence: TGTGCCAGCAGCTTAGACAGGGGGCGAAGCACTGAAGCTTTCTTT. Translation: CASSLDRGRSTEAFF.

This clone was detected only once. This sequence joins TRBV18 and TRBJ2-3, with 12 bases lining up with TRBD2. Trimming at V came to 4 bases and at J to 5 bases, leaving 4 bases not matched to a gene. CDR3 length equals 15 residues. Germline loops: CDR1 KGHSH, CDR2 LQKENI. The CDR3 DNA sequence: TGTGCCAGCTCACTTACGACTAGCGGGGGAGATACGCAGTATTTT. This translates into CASSLTTSGGDTQYF.

The J gene is TRBJ2-7, the V gene TRBV7-9; 7 bases agree with TRBD1. The V gene end was trimmed by 1 base and the J gene end by 2 bases; junction bases not matched to a gene: 11. Germline CDR1 reads SEHNR; CDR2 reads FQNEAQ (reference sequence). This CDR3 contains 17 residues. The CDR3 nucleotides read TGTGCCAGCAGCTTAGGGAGAGACAGGGTCGGTCCCTACGAGCAGTACTTC. It yields the protein CASSLGRDRVGPYEQYF.

This chain uses TRBV5-1 with TRBJ2-3; D is uncertain. Germline V gives CDR1 SGHRS, CDR2 YFSETQ. The CDR3 is 13 residues long. Trimming left V 0 bases short and J 5 bases short, with 7 bases between. The CDR3 bases are TGCGCCAGCAGCTTGGCAGTTTTAGATACGCAGTATTTT. Its translation: CASSLAVLDTQYF.

The chain combines TRBV2 with TRBJ2-7; maybe TRBD1 (6 bases). The germline V gene has CDR1 SNHLY and CDR2 FYNNEI. The ends were cut back, 4 bases at V and 9 bases at J, with 13 bases in the middle. This CDR3 comprises 12 residues. CDR3 residues: CASSVSGDPQYF. For the CDR3, the DNA is TGTGCCAGCAGTGTATCAGGGGATCCGCAGTACTTC.

The chain has TRBV30 and TRBJ2-2, with a tentative D call TRBD1 (7 bases). Looked up from germline, CDR1 is GTSNPN and CDR2 is SVGIG (reference sequence). Trimming removed 2 bases at V and 6 bases at J, with 10 bases between. The length of the CDR3 is 13 residues. The CDR3 protein is CAWSSRGAGELFF. CDR3 nucleotide sequence: TGTGCCTGGAGTAGCAGGGGGGCCGGGGAGCTGTTTTTT.

The V gene is TRBV7-2, the J gene TRBJ2-7; the match to TRBD1 covers 7 bases. Germline V gives CDR1 SGHTA, CDR2 FQGNSA. The length of the CDR3 is 13 residues. V was clipped by 5 bases and J by 6 bases; unmatched bases: 7. CDR3 nucleotides: TGTGCCAGCAGCCCCCGGACAGGACTCGAGCAGTACTTC. This codes for CASSPRTGLEQYF.

The genes are TRBV27 and TRBJ2-5, with 8 bases aligning to TRBD1. With V trimmed by 5 bases and J by 4 bases, 3 bases remained unmatched. The CDR3 has 13 amino acids. In germline, CDR1 is MNHEY, CDR2 SMNVEV (reference sequence). CDR3 sequence (DNA): TGTGCCAGCAGTCAGGGGGCAGGAGAGACCCAGTACTTC. Its translation is CASSQGAGETQYF.

The gene calls are TRBV4-1 and TRBJ1-1; 9 bases agree with TRBD1. The CDR3 totals 18 residues. The germline V gene encodes CDR1 MGHRA and CDR2 YSYEKL. V lost 4 bases, J lost 2 bases, and 14 bases stayed unmatched. CDR3: CASSPRTGDTRSNTEAFF. Here the CDR3 DNA reads TGCGCCAGCAGCCCCAGGACAGGGGACACCCGGTCCAACACTGAAGCTTTCTTT.

This clone showed up many times. The rearrangement joins TRBV2 to TRBJ1-4, with TRBD1 as a possible D gene (6 bases). The germline V gene encodes CDR1 SNHLY and CDR2 FYNNEI. Trimming pared 7 bases from V and 5 bases from J, leaving 14 bases between. The CDR3 has 14 residues. The CDR3 reads CASKTGTRNEKLFF. The CDR3 region has the DNA TGTGCCAGCAAAACCGGGACAAGGAATGAAAAACTGTTTTTT.

The chain links TRBV21-1 to TRBJ1-1; TRBD1 is the table's D call and was not checked against the DNA. TRBV21-1 is recorded as a pseudogene. The CDR3 is 16 residues long. The CDR3 loop is CASSKRGTGANTEAFF. The CDR3 bases are TGTGCCAGCAGCAAAAGGGGGACAGGGGCGAACACTGAAGCTTTCTTT.

The V call is TRBV4-1, the J call TRBJ1-4; D might be TRBD1 (5 bases). The germline CDR1 and CDR2 sequences are MGHRA and YSYEKL. Trimming took 4 bases from V and 0 from J, leaving 9 bases between them. The CDR3 is 15 amino acids. The CDR3 DNA reads TGCGCCAGCAGCCGGACATTTGCAACTAATGAAAAACTGTTTTTT. Protein product: CASSRTFATNEKLFF.

About this clone itself: Within the sample, other DNA sequences also encode this same CDR3. The chain combines TRBV7-3 with TRBJ2-2; 11 bases agree with TRBD1. Germline assignment: CDR1 SGHTA and CDR2 FQGTGA. After removal of 5 bases from V and 4 bases from J, the junction contained 3 bases not matched to a gene. The CDR3 covers 15 residues. CDR3 nucleotide sequence: TGTGCCAGCAGCCCAGGGACAGGGGGCACCGGGGAGCTGTTTTTT. Translation: CASSPGTGGTGELFF.

The rearrangement joins TRBV23-1 to TRBJ2-7, with TRBD1 matching 10 bases. TRBV23-1 is classed as an ORF, of uncertain function. The V gene end was trimmed by 6 bases and the J gene end by 7 bases; junction bases not matched to a gene: 15. The CDR3 extends over 16 amino acids. In DNA form, the CDR3 reads TGCGCCAGCAGCCAGACCCCTGGACAGGGGGGGAAGGAGCAGTACTTC. Translation gives CASSQTPGQGGKEQYF.

The J gene is TRBJ1-2, the V gene TRBV6-6; D perhaps matches TRBD1 (5 bases). The CDR3 covers 13 residues. Trimming shortened V by 5 bases and J by 6 bases, and 13 bases separated the two germline ends. CDR1 is MNHNY and CDR2 is SVGAGI in the germline V gene (reference sequence). This chain's CDR3 is CASSPQDTHGYTF. In nucleotides, the CDR3 is TGTGCCAGCAGTCCTCAGGACACCCATGGCTACACCTTC.

This clone appeared a few times. The V and J genes are TRBV2 and TRBJ2-1; D might be TRBD1 (6 bases). Germline V gives CDR1 SNHLY, CDR2 FYNNEI. Trimming pared 5 bases from V and 5 bases from J, leaving 13 bases between. The CDR3 is 14 amino acids. The CDR3 loop reads CASSPRSGDNEQFF. CDR3 bases: TGTGCCAGCAGTCCCCGGTCAGGGGACAATGAGCAGTTCTTC.

The chain carries TRBV7-9 and TRBJ2-3; 9 bases fit TRBD2. After removal of 5 bases from V and 9 bases from J, the junction contained 12 bases not matched to a gene. The CDR3 length is 15 residues. The germline gives CDR1 SEHNR, CDR2 FQNEAQ (reference sequence). DNA of the CDR3: TGTGCCAGCAGCCCCCCCCGAGCGGGGGGTTCCACGCAGTATTTT. The encoded protein is CASSPPRAGGSTQYF.